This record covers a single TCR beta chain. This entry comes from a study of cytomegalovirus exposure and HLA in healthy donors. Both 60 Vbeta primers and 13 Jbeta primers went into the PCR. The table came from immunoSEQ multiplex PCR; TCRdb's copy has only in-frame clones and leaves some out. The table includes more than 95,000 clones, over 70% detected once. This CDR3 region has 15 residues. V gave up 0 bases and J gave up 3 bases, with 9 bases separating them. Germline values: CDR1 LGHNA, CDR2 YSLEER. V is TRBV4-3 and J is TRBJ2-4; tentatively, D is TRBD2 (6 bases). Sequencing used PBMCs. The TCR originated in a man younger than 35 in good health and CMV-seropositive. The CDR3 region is CASSQEASVKNIQYF. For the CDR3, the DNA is TGCGCCAGCAGCCAAGAGGCTAGCGTCAAAAACATTCAGTACTTC.